This T cell receptor beta chain was observed in a study of technical replicates of blood from a handful of donors. Assay: immunoSEQ multiplex PCR; the TCRdb copy retains only in-frame clones and omits some. The sample lists under 100,000 clones, roughly 93% occurring once. The V gene's germline CDR1 is MGHRA and CDR2 YSYEKL. V was pared by 4 bases and J by 2 bases, with 12 bases between. The CDR3 covers 15 residues. This TCR came from a human donor in good health. The specimen was T cells isolated from PBMCs. The chain has TRBV4-1 and TRBJ1-3, with D perhaps TRBD1 (5 bases). In DNA, the CDR3 is TGCGCCAGCAGCCTCCTACAGGTACCTGGAAACACCATATATTTT. It encodes CASSLLQVPGNTIYF.